This TCR beta chain was retrieved from a study of T cells in women clearing cervical HPV infection. Overall study context: Cases: HPV16-related CIN3 or worse on histology, a couple of invasive cancers. Case blood was drawn when the lesion was first found; control blood after infection became undetectable.

HPV was found by MY09/MY11 PCR and dot-blot genotyping. Assay used: immunoSEQ multiplex PCR; TCRdb lists only in-frame clones, some missing. In all, the sample yields tens of thousands of clones. The receptor was isolated from a woman between 18 and 75 years old with a cervical HPV16 infection that either progressed to CIN3+ or cleared (not recorded which). Sequencing was performed on blood buffy coat.

Here the CDR3 reads CASSPWDNPDTQYF. CDR3 DNA (partial): TGTGCCAGCAGCCCTTGGGACAACCCAGATACG. The J gene is TRBJ2-3, the V gene TRBV13; a weak D match, TRBD1 (6 bases). The CDR3 is cut off 3 residues early in the read; its end comes from the germline J gene. The CDR3 is made up of 14 amino acids. In germline, CDR1 is PRHDT, CDR2 FYEKMQ (reference sequence). The V gene lost 5 bases and the J gene lost 4 bases, with 13 bases spanning the gap.